The sample holds one count of the clone carrying this T cell receptor (beta chain). These data are taken from a study of CD8+ T cells in alopecia areata. Described treatment: oral pan-JAK inhibitor, 5-10 mg twice daily. The CDR3 sequence is 13 residues long. The V and J ends lost 8 bases and 0 bases respectively, with 10 bases between them. Germline V CDR1 and CDR2: ENHRY, SYGVKD. Reverse transcription of extracted RNA yielded cDNA, which provided the sequencing template. Measured with immunoSEQ multiplex PCR; TCRdb has only the in-frame clones, and not every one. This sample carries roughly 200,000 clones, approximately 56% of them seen once, and the ten largest clones take around 3%.

Sequences were derived from CD4+ T cells sorted from blood, sampled at week 4, from a patient treated with tofacitinib. The chain uses TRBV10-3 and TRBJ1-2; no firm D call. The TCR originated in a human donor with alopecia areata. CDR3 protein: CAIGDRPNYGYTF. In DNA, the CDR3 is TGTGCCATCGGCGACCGCCCTAACTATGGCTACACCTTC.